A single sample is the source of the 20 T cell receptor beta chains below, sequenced in a study of vaccination and CD4 T cells after COVID-19. The Oncomine TCR Beta short-read assay generated sequence data from the DNA of cultured CD4+ T cells. A single record per CDR3 protein comes from TCRdb applying MiXCR to the PCR reads. The repertoire consists of 20,000 to 25,000 distinct CDR3 sequences, with 45% to 55% occurring once and the leading ten covering about 13%. These receptors' antigens are unknown. Stated time point: late sampling 161 to 241 days after vaccination in three convalescent patients. Treatment meaning: roughly ten-day PBMC culture with coronavirus spike peptide pools or control peptides (ViraFEST assay). This material consisted of CD4+ T cells from blood, cultured in vitro, taken about 7 months after SARS-CoV-2 vaccination. The receptors were sampled from a human donor who had recovered from COVID-19.

This clonotype was observed a handful of times. This rearrangement joins TRBV6-5 to TRBJ2-7; either TRBD1 or TRBD2 may supply D (5 bases each). Deletions cut 0 bases from V and 3 bases from J, with 6 bases between. The germline V gene encodes CDR1 MNHEY and CDR2 SVGAGI. The CDR3 is 13 amino acids. CDR3 in amino acids: CASSYSGVYEQYF. Written as DNA, the CDR3 is TGTGCCAGCAGTTACTCGGGGGTCTACGAGCAGTACTTC.

This chain links TRBV7-2 with TRBJ1-6, with D perhaps matching TRBD1 (5 bases). Germline values: CDR1 SGHTA, CDR2 FQGNSA. The CDR3 covers 13 residues. The V end lost 4 bases, the J end lost 8 bases, and 9 bases lay between the germline ends. For the CDR3, the DNA is TGTGCCAGCAGCTCCGGGGCCTATTCACCCCTCCACTTT. Its protein is CASSSGAYSPLHF.

This clonotype is labeled medium-sized. The chain carries TRBV6-1 and TRBJ1-5; D possibly corresponds to TRBD1 (5 bases). Germline CDR1 MNHNS, CDR2 SASEGT. This CDR3 spans 15 amino acids. Trimming took off 1 base at V and 4 bases at J, with 11 bases between the two ends. The CDR3 protein is CASSEVAGSNQPQHF. The CDR3 DNA follows: TGTGCCAGCAGTGAAGTGGCAGGGTCAAATCAGCCCCAGCATTTT.

The gene calls are TRBV6-1 and TRBJ1-6; the D is unclear. Germline V gives CDR1 MNHNS, CDR2 SASEGT. V was clipped by 5 bases and J by 5 bases, with 13 bases between them. CDR3 length equals 15 residues. The CDR3 DNA sequence: TGTGCCAGCAGTCTAGTGGGGAGTGATAATTCACCCCTCCACTTT. Amino acid sequence: CASSLVGSDNSPLHF.

The chain combines TRBV29-1 with TRBJ1-1, with D hard to call. CDR3 length: 10 residues. The V gene lost 7 bases and the J gene lost 1 base, with 4 bases spanning the gap. Germline V gives CDR1 SQVTM, CDR2 ANQGSEA. CDR3 sequence reads: CSGRNTEAFF. The DNA of the CDR3 is TGCAGCGGGAGGAACACTGAAGCTTTCTTT.

The rearrangement joins TRBV20-1 to TRBJ1-5; the match to TRBD1 covers 7 bases. With V trimmed by 6 bases and J by 6 bases, 8 bases remained unmatched. The germline gives CDR1 DFQATT, CDR2 SNEGSKA (reference sequence). This CDR3 has 13 residues. The CDR3 DNA follows: TGCAGTGCGGACACAGGGGACGGTCAGCCCCAGCATTTT. Protein sequence: CSADTGDGQPQHF.

The V gene is TRBV20-1, the J gene TRBJ2-3; TRBD2 is a possible D gene (6 bases). Trimming removed 2 bases at V and 14 bases at J, with 20 bases between. The germline V gene has CDR1 DFQATT and CDR2 SNEGSKA (reference sequence). The CDR3 sequence is 13 residues long. The CDR3 region has the DNA TGCAGTGCTAGATCTCTTGACGGAGGGCTTTCGTATTTT. Its translation: CSARSLDGGLSYF.

The chain is built from TRBV18 and TRBJ2-5; D remains ambiguous. Trimming stripped 2 bases from V and 4 bases from J, with 5 bases between. Germline V gene sequence: CDR1 KGHSH, CDR2 LQKENI. CDR3 length: 12 residues. In nucleotides, the CDR3 is TGTGCCAGCTCACCAGGGGTAGAGACCCAGTACTTC. It yields the protein CASSPGVETQYF.

This clonotype appeared a few times. The chain uses TRBV6-1 and TRBJ1-5; 9 bases are a match to TRBD1. Germline lookup yields CDR1 MNHNS and CDR2 SASEGT. The CDR3 is made up of 15 amino acids. V lost 4 bases, J lost 5 bases, and 6 bases stayed unmatched. The DNA of the CDR3 is TGTGCCAGCAGTGGTCAACAGGGGGCAGATCAGCCCCAGCATTTT. It specifies CASSGQQGADQPQHF.

In its sample, this clonotype was seen a few times. The rearrangement links TRBV5-4 to TRBJ2-7; 12 bases agree with TRBD2. The V gene's germline CDR1 is SGHNT and CDR2 YYREEE (reference sequence). CDR3 length: 14 amino acids. V lost 0 bases, J lost 8 bases, and 3 bases stayed unmatched. This CDR3 is CASSLGLAGVKQYF. DNA for the CDR3: TGTGCCAGCAGCTTGGGACTAGCGGGAGTCAAGCAGTACTTC.

The chain uses TRBV28 and TRBJ1-2; D uncertain. Trimming left V 8 bases short and J 6 bases short, with 16 bases between. Germline V lookup: CDR1 MDHEN, CDR2 SYDVKM. The CDR3 extends over 13 amino acids. The CDR3 DNA reads TGTGCCAGCGCCATAATCATGGAGGATGGCTACACCTTC. Amino acids: CASAIIMEDGYTF.

This clonotype was seen only a few times. The CDR3 here is CASSLTLLAVSTDTQYF. CDR3 sequence (DNA): TGTGCCAGCAGCTTAACTCTACTAGCGGTCAGCACAGATACGCAGTATTTT. This chain joins TRBV7-3 and TRBJ2-3, with TRBD2 identical over 8 bases. In germline, CDR1 is SGHTA, CDR2 FQGTGA. V lost 0 bases, J lost 0 bases, and 5 bases stayed unmatched. The CDR3 runs to 17 residues. Filled out from reference TRBV7-3 and TRBJ2-3, the complete variable domain reads GAGVSQTPSNKVTEKGKYVELRCDPISGHTALYWYRQSLGQGPEFLIYFQGTGAADDSGLPNDRFFAVRPEGSVSTLKIQRTERGDSAVYLCASSLTLLAVSTDTQYFGPGTRLTVL.

The CDR3 loop is CSVVRDLQETQYF. CDR3 bases: TGCAGCGTTGTCAGGGACCTACAAGAGACCCAGTACTTC. The chain carries TRBV29-1 and TRBJ2-5, with D tentatively TRBD1 or TRBD2 (5 bases each). Trimming took 4 bases from V and 2 from J, leaving 11 bases between them. This CDR3 comprises 13 residues. The V gene's germline CDR1 is SQVTM and CDR2 ANQGSEA.

This clonotype has just a few counts. The chain has TRBV24-1 and TRBJ2-5, with 8 bases matching TRBD2. This CDR3 has 15 amino acids. Germline trimming cut 4 bases from V and 5 bases from J; bases unmatched to any gene: 8. Looked up from germline, CDR1 is KGHDR and CDR2 is SFDVKD. Written as DNA, the CDR3 is TGTGCCACCAGTGAATCGGCGGGAGGAGGGGAGACCCAGTACTTC. It translates to CATSESAGGGETQYF.

The chain joins TRBV2 to TRBJ2-7; D is unclear. This CDR3 region has 12 residues. Between the trimmed V and J ends, which lost 6 bases and 2 bases, there was a span of 8 bases. The V gene's germline CDR1 is SNHLY and CDR2 FYNNEI. The CDR3 loop is CASSSYPYEQYF. The CDR3 DNA reads TGTGCCAGCAGCTCATACCCCTACGAGCAGTACTTC. The complete variable domain, with remaining parts taken from reference TRBV2 and TRBJ2-7, reads EPEVTQTPSHQVTQMGQEVILRCVPISNHLYFYWYRQILGQKVEFLVSFYNNEISEKSEIFDDQFSVERPDGSNFTLKIRSTKLEDSAMYFCASSSYPYEQYFGPGTRLTVT.

The chain employs TRBV4-1 and TRBJ2-5; D not resolved. CDR1 and CDR2 from the germline V gene are MGHRA and YSYEKL. The CDR3 runs to 15 residues. Trimming shortened V by 3 bases and J by 4 bases, and 15 bases separated the two germline ends. DNA of the CDR3: TGCGCCAGCAGCCAGGCTCCTATCGGCGCAGAGACCCAGTACTTC. Its translation is CASSQAPIGAETQYF.

The gene calls are TRBV20-1 and TRBJ1-2, with D unresolved. This CDR3 region has 13 residues. The germline CDR1 and CDR2 sequences are DFQATT and SNEGSKA (reference sequence). Trimming shortened V by 2 bases and J by 0 bases, and 7 bases separated the two germline ends. The DNA of the CDR3 is TGCAGTGCTAGACCCGGGCCTAACTATGGCTACACCTTC. Translation gives CSARPGPNYGYTF.

The chain employs TRBV15 and TRBJ2-5, with D perhaps matching TRBD2 (6 bases). Trimming cost V 0 bases and J 4 bases, with 18 bases left between them. Germline lookup yields CDR1 LNHNV and CDR2 YYDKDF (reference sequence). The CDR3 is made up of 17 amino acids. CDR3 DNA sequence: TGTGCCACCAGCAGAGATGCCCCGGCTAGCGAGGGAGAGACCCAGTACTTC. Its translation is CATSRDAPASEGETQYF. Full variable domain (rest looked up from reference TRBV15 and TRBJ2-5): DAMVIQNPRYQVTQFGKPVTLSCSQTLNHNVMYWYQQKSSQAPKLLFHYYDKDFNNEADTPDNFQSRRPNTSFCFLDIRSPGLGDTAMYLCATSRDAPASEGETQYFGPGTRLLVL.

This clonotype was seen a few times. V and J are TRBV20-1 and TRBJ1-1, with 10 bases fitting TRBD1. This CDR3 has 12 amino acids. Germline assignment: CDR1 DFQATT and CDR2 SNEGSKA (reference sequence). Trimming at V came to 5 bases and at J to 5 bases, leaving 2 bases not matched to a gene. CDR3 region: CSAGDRGTEAFF. CDR3 coding DNA: TGCAGTGCTGGGGACAGGGGAACTGAAGCTTTCTTT.

The V and J genes are TRBV7-2 and TRBJ1-1; TRBD1 might be the D (5 bases). Germline CDR1 SGHTA, CDR2 FQGNSA. Trimming removed 5 bases from V and 2 bases from J, with 15 bases in between. The CDR3 sequence is 15 residues long. CDR3 loop: CASSVTGTVNTEAFF. DNA of the CDR3: TGTGCCAGCAGCGTGACCGGGACTGTTAACACTGAAGCTTTCTTT.